What follows describes a single TCR beta chain. Unique molecular identifiers were present on the cDNA, and a universal primer site came from template switching. MiXCR, run by TCRdb on the 5' RACE reads, gives a single entry per CDR3 protein. This sample carries some 760,000 distinct CDR3 sequences, approximately 18% of them seen once, and the ten largest clones take 10% to 15%. This record belongs to a study of identical twins. The V gene lost 7 bases and the J gene lost 5 bases, with 14 bases spanning the gap. The CDR3 runs to 13 residues. This same sample was also taken into another study, of T cells expressing NK-cell markers. As reported in that work: In about 6 donors, dominant NKG2C+ clonotypes were roughly 1.0-7.0% of CD8+ T cells.

The receptor was isolated from a woman between 18 and 30 years old in good health. The V call is TRBV12-3 or TRBV12-4, the J call TRBJ2-5; D is ambiguous. Material for sequencing was PBMCs. The CDR3 protein is CASTHWGRETQYF. The CDR3 DNA reads as TGTGCCAGCACCCATTGGGGTAGGGAGACCCAGTACTTC.